This T cell receptor (beta chain) was recovered during a study of blood T cell repertoires in COVID-19. Study details: Whether acute or convalescent, the COVID-19 samples came from the United States, Italy and Spain. The cDNA or gDNA used as material had been derived from T cells, B-cell-depleted T cells, or PBMCs.

Authors' processing steps: Using reference gene primer amplification, nucleated cell counts were estimated. Repertoires were generated with immunoSEQ multiplex PCR, while TCRdb's copy carries only in-frame clones and drops some. That table supplies the V and J calls and clone size; D and trimming were determined from the DNA. Here the sample spans approximately 180,000 clones, 82% being singletons. V lost 5 bases and J lost 9, with 14 bases in between. Germline CDR1 and CDR2: SGHTA and FQGNSA. This CDR3 comprises 14 residues. Sample: peripheral blood. The TCR sequence derives from a woman aged 70-85 years with acute or convalescent COVID-19. The V and J genes are TRBV7-2 and TRBJ1-6; D remains unclear. CDR3 in amino acids: CASSGLDGISPLHF. DNA for the CDR3: TGTGCCAGCAGCGGCTTAGACGGGATTTCACCCCTCCACTTT. Using reference TRBV7-2 and TRBJ1-6 for the parts outside the CDR3, the full variable domain is GAGVSQSPSNKVTEKGKDVELRCDPISGHTALYWYRQSLGQGLEFLIYFQGNSAPDKSGLPSDRFSAERTGGSVSTLTIQRTQQEDSAVYLCASSGLDGISPLHFGNGTRLTVT.